This is a list of T cell receptor beta chains from one sample in a study of identical twins. TCRdb used MiXCR to reprocess the 5' RACE reads, holding one entry per CDR3 protein. The sample lists about 890,000 distinct CDR3 sequences; roughly an eighth were seen once. This sample was shared with a second study, whose subject was yellow fever vaccine responses in identical twins.

The sequencing sample was made of PBMCs. These receptors all come from a woman younger than 30 in good health. Both conserved end residues are part of each CDR3.

J gene,V gene,CDR3 protein
TRBJ1-2,TRBV28,CASRSKFRVYGYTF
TRBJ2-2,TRBV5-1,CASRYTSGGPTGELFF
TRBJ2-7,TRBV20-1,CSASPGLANYEQYF
TRBJ1-5,TRBV11-2,CASSLAPQNSNQPQHF
TRBJ2-5,TRBV20-1,CSVTTETQYF
TRBJ2-3,TRBV9,CASSVVTRGQGTPDTQYF
TRBJ2-1,TRBV4-2,CASSQVIGGGAWEQFF
TRBJ2-1,TRBV4-1,CASSQDPTSRGEQFF
TRBJ2-1,TRBV19,CASKRGLAGGVEQFF
TRBJ2-3,TRBV7-9,CASSLVLAASTDTQYF
TRBJ2-5,TRBV7-6,CASSSSDPGGTETQYF
TRBJ2-5,TRBV15,CATSREEGRLGTQYF
TRBJ2-1,TRBV11-2,CASSLEGQQYNEQFF
TRBJ2-1,TRBV20-1,CSARTSGRAEQFF
TRBJ2-4,TRBV27,CASSFVAKNIQYF
TRBJ2-1,TRBV29-1,CSGDSSGRAANEQFF
TRBJ2-1,TRBV7-3,CASSLGSTYNEQFF
TRBJ2-5,TRBV7-2,CASSAPGEGETQYF
TRBJ2-3,TRBV7-2,CASSLLGGYTDTQYF
TRBJ2-1,TRBV24-1,CATSDYSTSGPNEQFF
TRBJ2-2,TRBV28,CASSLYRGELFF
TRBJ2-1,TRBV29-1,CSVGAGGTYSYNEQFF
TRBJ2-1,TRBV9,CASSEGGATYNEQFF
TRBJ2-2,TRBV12-3/TRBV12-4,CASSFDRGTGELFF
TRBJ2-1,TRBV5-6,CASSHQGPVNEQFF
TRBJ2-3,TRBV20-1,CSARDRALEASGRLSTDTQYF
TRBJ1-5,TRBV15,CAGRQGTPFYQPQHF
TRBJ2-4,TRBV11-1,CASSLFTGNSLAKNIQYF
TRBJ2-3,TRBV24-1,CATSDLDRSGGGNTQYF
TRBJ1-3,TRBV6-5,CASSFDRAGNTIYF
TRBJ2-1,TRBV20-1,CSAAGEGAYNEQFF
TRBJ2-3,TRBV7-3,CASSWGLDSDTQYF
TRBJ2-3,TRBV10-3,CAISGTGLADTQYF
TRBJ2-4,TRBV7-2,CASSLKWQGVGIQYF
TRBJ2-1,TRBV5-1,CASSWDYLSYNEQFF
TRBJ2-3,TRBV2,CASTLAGDPTPMF
TRBJ2-3,TRBV27,CASSGTSGNRGTDTQYF
TRBJ1-1,TRBV12-3/TRBV12-4,CASSFRGKAFF
TRBJ1-1,TRBV29-1,CSVAGMGAFF
TRBJ1-5,TRBV29-1,CSVGVNSNQPQHF
TRBJ2-3,TRBV6-1,CASSRLAGAGTDTQYF